The TCR beta chain described here comes from a study of shared T cell receptors in the human thymus. The table came from immunoSEQ multiplex PCR; TCRdb's copy has only in-frame clones and leaves some out. The table has over 650,000 clones, around 87% seen once. Germline V gene lookup returns CDR1 SGHRS and CDR2 YFSETQ. The CDR3 sequence is 16 residues long. V dropped 3 bases and J dropped 5; count of bases not matched to a gene: 13. This sample also belongs to another study, concerning human thymus T cells. That source adds: Resections were taken during corrective heart surgery, and the thymus tissue came from these. A high degree of thymic repertoire overlap among unrelated individuals was reported in related research.

V is TRBV5-1 and J is TRBJ2-5; TRBD2 matches at 7 bases. Sequenced material: thymocytes. The TCR was taken from a boy less than two years old with a congenital heart defect. CDR3 in DNA: TGCGCCAGCAGCTGGGGGGGAGCGGGGTCCGGGGAGACCCAGTACTTC. Protein product: CASSWGGAGSGETQYF.